This is a list of T cell receptor beta chains from one sample in a study of somatic mutations in cytotoxic T cells in rheumatoid arthritis. TCRdb keeps only in-frame clones here, not all; method: immunoSEQ multiplex PCR. The table has about 25,000 clones, around 74% seen once. Sequencing was done on a sample of CD8+ T cells sorted from blood. The receptor source for this set is a woman aged 18-29 years in good health. Each CDR3 is given with its conserved first and last residue. The D gene is left open where the match is weak. Size tells how often a clone was seen (once, few, many) or the class of an expanded clone, and some rows leave it out.

d_call,v_call,j_call,clone_size,cdr3_nt,cdr3_aa
TRBD1,TRBV18,TRBJ1-1,few,TGTGCCAGCTCACCAGAGGACAGGCCTGAAGCTTTCTTT,CASSPEDRPEAFF
TRBD2,TRBV27,TRBJ2-7,.,TGTGCCAGCAGTCACATCGCTAGCGGAGATGACTACGAGCAGTACTTC,CASSHIASGDDYEQYF
.,TRBV19,TRBJ1-5,.,TGTGCCAGTCAAGTCGGGGGTATTCAGCCCCAGCATTTT,CASQVGGIQPQHF
.,TRBV28,TRBJ2-6,.,TGTGCCAGCAGCCGGACAGCGGTGGGAGACGGGGCCAACGTCCTGACTTTC,CASSRTAVGDGANVLTF
.,TRBV7-9,TRBJ2-7,.,TGTGCCAGCAGGGGGGCGGAGAACGAGCAGTACTTC,CASRGAENEQYF
.,TRBV27,TRBJ1-1,.,TGTGCCAGCAGTCCCCATTTTTACCGCGACCCAAACACTGAAGCTTTCTTT,CASSPHFYRDPNTEAFF
TRBD2,TRBV7-2,TRBJ2-3,.,TGTGCCAGCAGCATCAGCGGGGCCAGCACAGATACGCAGTATTTT,CASSISGASTDTQYF
TRBD1,TRBV27,TRBJ1-2,few,TGTGCCAGCAGTAGTGGGACAGGGGTACTCGGCTACACCTTC,CASSSGTGVLGYTF
.,TRBV5-6,TRBJ2-3,.,TGTGCCAGCAGGTTAACCTCAACTAGCACAGATACGCAGTATTTT,CASRLTSTSTDTQYF
.,TRBV5-4,TRBJ2-7,.,TGTGCCAGCAGCTTGGGGGACACAAACTACGAGCAGTACTTC,CASSLGDTNYEQYF
.,TRBV5-1,TRBJ1-1,medium-sized,TGCGCCAGCAGGGGGGACACTGAAGCTTTCTTT,CASRGDTEAFF
TRBD1,TRBV9,TRBJ1-2,once,TGTGCCAGCAGCGAAGGACAGGACCGGATCTATGGCTACACCTTC,CASSEGQDRIYGYTF
.,TRBV6-5,TRBJ2-1,.,TGTGCCAGCAGTTACTCGAGGTGGGCTAGGGGGTTCTTC,CASSYSRWARGFF
.,TRBV5-8,TRBJ2-5,.,TGTGCCAGCAGTTCTCAGCGGTTCCAAGAGACCCAGTACTTC,CASSSQRFQETQYF
.,TRBV6-5,TRBJ2-3,.,TGTGCCAGCAGCCCTTTGGGAGGCACAGATACGCAGTATTTT,CASSPLGGTDTQYF
.,TRBV30,TRBJ2-1,once,TGTGCCTCGGGACTTGTCTACAATGAGCAGTTCTTC,CASGLVYNEQFF
.,TRBV5-6,TRBJ1-3,.,TGTGCCAGCAGCTTTACTGGAAACACCATATATTTT,CASSFTGNTIYF
TRBD2,TRBV7-9,TRBJ2-1,.,TGTGCCAGCAGCTTAGCAGGCCTAGCGGGAGTAGAGCAGTTCTTC,CASSLAGLAGVEQFF
.,TRBV6-5,TRBJ2-6,once,TGTGCCAGCAGTTACTTTGGGTCTGGGGCCAACGTCCTGACTTTC,CASSYFGSGANVLTF
.,TRBV9,TRBJ2-7,.,TGTGCCAGCAGTAAGGGTTACGAGCAGTACTTC,CASSKGYEQYF
.,TRBV4-1,TRBJ1-2,.,TGCGCCAGCAGCCCCGACGAACAGGGCGCGTCTAACTATGGCTACACCTTC,CASSPDEQGASNYGYTF
.,TRBV5-6,TRBJ2-5,.,TGTGCCAGCAGCTTGCGGATGCACAACCAAGAGACCCAGTACTTC,CASSLRMHNQETQYF
TRBD2,TRBV2,TRBJ2-1,.,TGTGCCAGCATGGGCGGGGGGGCCCTCAATGAGCAGTTCTTC,CASMGGGALNEQFF
.,TRBV29-1,TRBJ1-1,few,TGCAGCGTTTCGCATAACACTGAAGCTTTCTTT,CSVSHNTEAFF
.,TRBV7-9,TRBJ2-5,.,TGTGCCAGCAGCTTATTTCCCGACGGCCAAGAGACCCAGTACTTC,CASSLFPDGQETQYF
.,TRBV9,TRBJ2-2,.,TGTGCCAGCAGCGCCACGGGACGGGCGGACACCGGGGAGCTGTTTTTT,CASSATGRADTGELFF
.,TRBV7-9,TRBJ1-5,.,TGTGCCAGCAGCTCCGACGGGGAGAGCAATCAGCCCCAGCATTTT,CASSSDGESNQPQHF
TRBD2,TRBV4-1,TRBJ2-3,.,TGCGCCAGCAGCCCCGCTAGCGGGATCACAGATACGCAGTATTTT,CASSPASGITDTQYF
.,TRBV2,TRBJ2-1,.,TGTGCCAGCAGTGAGCTGGGAGAATACTCCTACAATGAGCAGTTCTTC,CASSELGEYSYNEQFF
.,TRBV5-6,TRBJ2-5,.,TGTGCCAGCAGCGTTACGGAGACCCAGTACTTC,CASSVTETQYF
TRBD1,TRBV7-9,TRBJ1-4,.,TGTGCCAGCAGTGAAGGGACAGGGCAAGAAAAACTGTTTTTT,CASSEGTGQEKLFF
TRBD1,TRBV7-9,TRBJ1-1,.,TGTGCCAGCAGCGTCGGGACAGGGTTTCAAGTCACTGAAGCTTTCTTT,CASSVGTGFQVTEAFF
TRBD1,TRBV27,TRBJ2-7,.,TGTGCCAGCAGTTGGACAAACAGGGGTGAGCAGTACTTC,CASSWTNRGEQYF
TRBD2,TRBV27,TRBJ2-2,.,TGTGCCAGCAGTTTATTAGCGGGGGGCAACACCGGGGAGCTGTTTTTT,CASSLLAGGNTGELFF
.,TRBV4-1,TRBJ2-7,once,TGCGCCAGCAGCCAAACCCCCCCTGGGGGGGCGATCAACGAGCAGTACTTC,CASSQTPPGGAINEQYF
.,TRBV19,TRBJ1-1,.,TGTGCCAGTAGTAGGGGGGCAGGGAACACTGAAGCTTTCTTT,CASSRGAGNTEAFF
.,TRBV18,TRBJ2-2,.,TGTGCCAGCTCACCAGAGGGGAGAGCGAACACCGGGGAGCTGTTTTTT,CASSPEGRANTGELFF
.,TRBV5-4,TRBJ1-1,.,TGTGCCAGCAGCTTGGAGGGGCTTAGGGGCACTGAAGCTTTCTTT,CASSLEGLRGTEAFF
.,TRBV27,TRBJ2-2,once,TGTGCCAGCAGTTTGGGGGGTTGGAGCACCGGGGAGCTGTTTTTT,CASSLGGWSTGELFF
.,TRBV9,TRBJ2-1,.,TGTGCCAGCAGCGTAGGCACATCCTCCTACAATGAGCAGTTCTTC,CASSVGTSSYNEQFF
.,TRBV19,TRBJ1-1,.,TGTGCCAGTATCGACGGAGGGAGGTGGACTGAAGCTTTCTTT,CASIDGGRWTEAFF
.,TRBV4-1,TRBJ2-2,few,TGCGCCAGCAGCCTCGTAGGGAGCGGGGAGCTGTTTTTT,CASSLVGSGELFF
.,TRBV29-1,TRBJ2-1,.,TGCAGCGTCGGGCGCTACAATGAGCAGTTCTTC,CSVGRYNEQFF
.,TRBV27,TRBJ1-2,few,TGTGCCAGCAGAAAGGGTCCGAGCTACACCTTC,CASRKGPSYTF
TRBD1,TRBV28,TRBJ2-7,.,TGTGCCAGCAGTTCCTACGGGACAGGGATCACCTACGAGCAGTACTTC,CASSSYGTGITYEQYF
.,TRBV2,TRBJ1-4,.,TGTGCCAGCAGATGGGGCAGGGCAGATGAAAAACTGTTTTTT,CASRWGRADEKLFF
.,TRBV6-5,TRBJ1-4,once,TGTGCCAGCAGTTACCGGTTCCGAGCGAATGAAAAACTGTTTTTT,CASSYRFRANEKLFF
.,TRBV11-2,TRBJ1-1,.,TGTGCCAGCAGCCCGACCCTAGGGGAGAACACTGAAGCTTTCTTT,CASSPTLGENTEAFF
.,TRBV19,TRBJ2-1,.,TGTGCCAGTAGTCCGAGCTCATCCCGGACAGCCTTTTCCTACAATGAGCAGTTCTTC,CASSPSSSRTAFSYNEQFF
TRBD1,TRBV28,TRBJ1-5,.,TGTGCCAGCAGACCCAAACCGGGACAGAACTACAATCAGCCCCAGCATTTT,CASRPKPGQNYNQPQHF
.,TRBV30,TRBJ1-2,.,TGTGCCTGGAGTAGGTTACAGCGAGGCTACACCTTC,CAWSRLQRGYTF
.,TRBV27,TRBJ2-7,.,TGTGCCAGCAGTTTTCGAGGGGAAGAGCAGTACTTC,CASSFRGEEQYF
.,TRBV6-6,TRBJ1-5,.,TGTGCCAGCAGTACGGATAGCAATCAGCCCCAGCATTTT,CASSTDSNQPQHF
TRBD2,TRBV5-4,TRBJ2-1,.,TGTGCCAGCAGCCCGACTAGCGGAACCTACAATGAGCAGTTCTTC,CASSPTSGTYNEQFF
.,TRBV5-4,TRBJ1-2,.,TGTGCCAGCAGCTTGAGATCGGACCTCAACTATGGCTACACCTTC,CASSLRSDLNYGYTF
.,TRBV28,TRBJ2-7,.,TGTGCCAGCAGTTTATGGGGGGAGCAGTACTTC,CASSLWGEQYF
TRBD1,TRBV7-2,TRBJ1-3,.,TGTGCCAGCAGCCCCCGACAGGGGTATTCCGGAAACACCATATATTTT,CASSPRQGYSGNTIYF
TRBD2,TRBV7-8,TRBJ2-3,.,TGTGCCAGCAGCCCCGGGACTAGCGGAAACACAGATACGCAGTATTTT,CASSPGTSGNTDTQYF
.,TRBV4-2,TRBJ1-1,few,TGTGCCAGCAGCCAAAGTGAGGAGAGGAGAGAGAACACTGAAGCTTTCTTT,CASSQSEERRENTEAFF
TRBD1,TRBV28,TRBJ2-4,.,TGTGCCAGCAGTTTGTTGACAGGGAATGTTGCCAAAAACATTCAGTACTTC,CASSLLTGNVAKNIQYF